The rows below give T cell receptor beta chains drawn from one sample of a study of beta chain features in type 1 diabetes. Assay: immunoSEQ multiplex PCR; the TCRdb copy retains only in-frame clones and omits some. The sample contains around 240,000 clones, over 7.5% of which appear only once. Sequencing was performed on naive CD4+ T cells from blood. The receptors come from a woman aged 18-29 years in good health. Each CDR3 is given with its conserved first and last residue. The order of the fields is clone size, D gene, J gene, V gene, CDR3 protein, CDR3 DNA. A D gene is named only where the DNA matches it firmly. Part of the rows lack a size; the others show once, few, many or a class for expanded clones.

few,.,TRBJ2-7,TRBV5-1,CASSQDSSYEQYF,TGCGCCAGCAGCCAGGACAGCTCCTACGAGCAGTACTTC
.,TRBD1,TRBJ1-4,TRBV6-5,CASREDRLLKLFF,TGTGCCAGCAGGGAGGACAGGCTCCTGAAACTGTTTTTT
few,.,TRBJ1-1,TRBV5-4,CASSPIRGKDTEAFF,TGTGCCAGCAGCCCTATTCGGGGTAAGGACACTGAAGCTTTCTTT
.,TRBD1,TRBJ1-4,TRBV30,CAWSPDRVSTNEKLFF,TGTGCCTGGAGTCCGGACAGGGTCTCAACTAATGAAAAACTGTTTTTT
.,TRBD1,TRBJ1-2,TRBV9,CASSVASPEAPRTGRDGYTF,TGTGCCAGCAGCGTAGCCTCCCCCGAGGCCCCTCGGACAGGAAGAGATGGCTACACCTTC
.,TRBD1,TRBJ1-1,TRBV6-5,CASSYLQGEAEAFF,TGTGCCAGCAGTTACCTCCAGGGGGAGGCTGAAGCTTTCTTT
few,.,TRBJ1-2,TRBV19,CASRRVENGYTF,TGTGCCAGTAGGCGGGTGGAGAATGGCTACACCTTC
.,TRBD2,TRBJ2-5,TRBV7-8,CASSLGLAVEQETQYF,TGTGCCAGCAGCCTGGGACTAGCGGTAGAACAAGAGACCCAGTACTTC
few,.,TRBJ1-1,TRBV18,CASSATGMNTEAFF,TGTGCCAGCTCAGCAACAGGGATGAACACTGAAGCTTTCTTT
.,TRBD2,TRBJ2-1,TRBV5-4,CASSLPGLASSNEQFF,TGTGCCAGCAGCTTGCCGGGACTAGCGTCTAGCAATGAGCAGTTCTTC
.,.,TRBJ1-2,TRBV30,CAWSTRGGGVGYGYTF,TGTGCCTGGAGTACTCGAGGGGGGGGCGTTGGCTATGGCTACACCTTC
.,TRBD1,TRBJ1-1,TRBV2,CASSYRGVMNTEAFF,TGTGCCAGCAGTTACAGGGGAGTCATGAACACTGAAGCTTTCTTT
few,.,TRBJ2-5,TRBV11-2,CASSAGSGQETQYF,TGTGCCAGCAGCGCCGGTAGCGGACAAGAGACCCAGTACTTC
few,TRBD1,TRBJ2-4,TRBV5-6,CASSLGQGKNIQYF,TGTGCCAGCAGCTTGGGACAGGGGAAAAACATTCAGTACTTC
few,.,TRBJ1-2,TRBV4-1,CASSQNYREDGYTF,TGCGCCAGCAGCCAAAACTATCGGGAGGATGGCTACACCTTC
few,.,TRBJ1-2,TRBV7-9,CASSSGTNYGYTF,TGTGCCAGCAGCTCCGGGACAAACTATGGCTACACCTTC
few,TRBD2,TRBJ2-1,TRBV4-2,CASSQDWRLADNEQFF,TGTGCCAGCAGCCAAGATTGGCGACTAGCCGACAATGAGCAGTTCTTC
few,.,TRBJ1-5,TRBV7-9,CASSLEVGAGSNQPQHF,TGTGCCAGCAGCTTAGAGGTAGGGGCAGGGAGCAATCAGCCCCAGCATTTT
many,.,TRBJ1-1,TRBV29-1,CSVRGRLNTEAFF,TGCAGCGTGAGAGGCAGACTGAACACTGAAGCTTTCTTT
.,TRBD1,TRBJ1-1,TRBV5-1,CASSHTGENTEAFF,TGCGCCAGCAGCCATACAGGGGAGAACACTGAAGCTTTCTTT
many,TRBD2,TRBJ2-1,TRBV30,CAWSRLALNEQFF,TGTGCCTGGAGCCGACTAGCTCTCAATGAGCAGTTCTTC
.,TRBD2,TRBJ2-3,TRBV11-2,CASSLVRFAAGVPDTQYF,TGTGCCAGCAGCTTAGTAAGGTTTGCAGCGGGAGTCCCAGATACGCAGTATTTT
.,.,TRBJ1-2,TRBV30,CACNRGDGYTF,TGTGCCTGCAATCGGGGGGATGGCTACACCTTC
few,.,TRBJ1-2,TRBV4-2,CASSHETAPRGYTF,TGTGCCAGCAGCCATGAGACAGCCCCAAGGGGCTACACCTTC